The 24 T cell receptor beta chains listed next were all sequenced from one sample in a study of human T cells and chemical hapten exposure. TCRdb fed the RACE reads into MiXCR, producing one record per CDR3 protein. The table has about 82,000 distinct CDR3 sequences, 8% to 13% seen once; the top ten hold around 4.7%. The time point is: patch test 2, 6 weeks after DPC sensitization. Described treatment: therapeutic diphenylcyclopropenone sensitization with weekly scalp DPC. This material consisted of whole blood, taken in connection with sensitization to the hapten diphenylcyclopropenone (DPC). The receptors here all came from a woman aged 45 to 65 with alopecia areata. Some clones in this sample may be carry-over from other donors' samples.

The chain combines TRBV3-1 with TRBJ2-1; D gene uncertain. The V end was cut by 0 bases, the J end by 10 bases, with 16 bases between. The CDR3 extends over 15 amino acids. Germline assignment: CDR1 LGHDT and CDR2 YNNKEL (reference sequence). The CDR3 is CASSQDTRSTNEQFF. Here the CDR3 DNA reads TGTGCCAGCAGCCAAGATACAAGATCAACGAACGAGCAGTTCTTC.

This clonotype was counted at least ten times. The chain has TRBV12-3 or TRBV12-4 and TRBJ2-3; tentative D call: TRBD2 (5 bases). Trimming cost V 4 bases and J 4 bases, with 9 bases left between them. This CDR3 region has 13 residues. The CDR3 region is CASSSLGADTQYF. The DNA for the CDR3 is TGTGCCAGCAGTTCCCTCGGGGCAGATACGCAGTATTTT.

This clonotype was counted ten times or more. The chain combines TRBV12-3 or TRBV12-4 with TRBJ2-5, with TRBD2 matching over 7 bases. With 2 bases clipped from V and 0 bases from J, the junction kept 3 bases outside the gene matches. The CDR3 runs 15 residues. CDR3 residues: CASSLQGGDQETQYF. As DNA, the CDR3 is TGTGCCAGCAGTTTACAGGGAGGGGACCAAGAGACCCAGTACTTC.

This sequence joins TRBV7-6 and TRBJ2-1, with D perhaps matching TRBD1 or TRBD2 (5 bases each). Germline loops: CDR1 SGHVS, CDR2 FNYEAQ. CDR3 length equals 14 residues. V lost 4 bases and J lost 9, with 16 bases in between. This CDR3 reads CASSSNLRDGEQFF. CDR3 nucleotides: TGTGCCAGCAGCTCGAACCTAAGGGACGGTGAGCAGTTCTTC.

The chain employs TRBV3-1 and TRBJ2-7; possible D gene TRBD1, 6 bases. V lost 4 bases and J 5 bases, leaving 18 bases between the germline ends. This CDR3 has 15 residues. Germline V CDR1 and CDR2: LGHDT, YNNKEL (reference sequence). This chain's CDR3 is CASSPTVQGAHEQYF. CDR3 nucleotide sequence: TGTGCCAGCAGCCCCACAGTACAGGGTGCGCACGAGCAGTACTTC.

CDR3 in DNA: TGCAGCGTCACCGGGACTTTCGGACTAGCGGGGTACAATGAGCAGTTCTTC. Protein sequence: CSVTGTFGLAGYNEQFF. The rearrangement links TRBV29-1 to TRBJ2-1; 12 bases fit TRBD2. The V gene end was trimmed by 6 bases and the J gene end by 4 bases; junction bases not matched to a gene: 13. This CDR3 has 17 residues. Germline values: CDR1 SQVTM, CDR2 ANQGSEA.

The CDR3 nucleotides read TGCGCCAGCAGCTTGGGTTCAGGGGGCCAAGAGACCCAGTACTTC. This gives the protein CASSLGSGGQETQYF. V is TRBV5-1 and J is TRBJ2-5, with 7 positions matching TRBD1. The CDR3 has 15 amino acids. V was clipped by 0 bases and J by 1 base; unmatched bases: 3. Germline V gene lookup returns CDR1 SGHRS and CDR2 YFSETQ.

This clonotype was observed many times. The chain has TRBV9 and TRBJ2-1; 12 bases are a match to TRBD2. Germline CDR1 and CDR2: SGDLS and YYNGEE. After removal of 4 bases from V and 4 bases from J, the junction contained 3 bases not matched to a gene. The CDR3 is 15 amino acids. The CDR3 DNA is TGTGCCAGCAGCATAGGGACTAGCGGGTACAATGAGCAGTTCTTC. Encoded protein: CASSIGTSGYNEQFF.

Many counts were recorded for this clonotype. CDR3 DNA: TGTGCCAGCAGCTTGGCCGACGGGACTAGCGTAACCGGGGAGCTGTTTTTT. Its protein product is CASSLADGTSVTGELFF. This chain links TRBV5-4 with TRBJ2-2, with 10 bases lining up with TRBD2. Trimming cost V 0 bases and J 5 bases; bases outside gene matches: 7. The germline V gene has CDR1 SGHNT and CDR2 YYREEE (reference sequence). This CDR3 comprises 17 residues.

This clonotype was detected a few times. The gene calls are TRBV25-1 and TRBJ1-2; TRBD1 aligns across 9 bases. In germline, CDR1 is MGHDK, CDR2 SYGVNS. V was pared by 3 bases and J by 5 bases, with 4 bases of the junction left unmatched. This CDR3 contains 14 residues. The CDR3 sequence is CASSESGQGYGYTF. The CDR3 coding sequence is TGTGCCAGCAGTGAGTCGGGACAGGGATATGGCTACACCTTC.

This chain connects TRBV6-1 to TRBJ1-6; D perhaps matches TRBD1 (6 bases). This CDR3 has 15 residues. The germline V and J ends were trimmed by 7 bases and 0 bases, with 10 bases remaining between them. Germline V gene sequence: CDR1 MNHNS, CDR2 SASEGT. The chain's CDR3 is CASKGQSSYNSPLHF. CDR3 sequence (DNA): TGTGCCAGCAAAGGACAGAGCTCCTATAATTCACCCCTCCACTTT.

A word on this clonotype: One base away lies a much larger clone, so this may be a sequencing read error. CDR3 sequence reads: CASSSRQGIYNEQFF. The CDR3 region has the DNA TGTGCCAGCAGCTCCCGACAGGGGATTTACAATGAGCAGTTCTTC. The chain combines TRBV5-6 with TRBJ2-1; 8 nucleotides align to TRBD1. Looked up from germline, CDR1 is SGHDT and CDR2 is YYEEEE. After removal of 3 bases from V and 4 bases from J, the junction contained 6 bases not matched to a gene. The CDR3 runs 15 residues. The complete variable domain, with remaining parts taken from reference TRBV5-6 and TRBJ2-1, reads DAGVTQSPTHLIKTRGQQVTLRCSPKSGHDTVSWYQQALGQGPQFIFQYYEEEERQRGNFPDRFSGHQFPNYSSELNVNALLLGDSALYLCASSSRQGIYNEQFFGPGTRLTVL.

This clonotype showed up many times. The V gene is TRBV2, the J gene TRBJ1-4; 9 bases map to TRBD1. The CDR3 loop spans 12 amino acids. V was pared by 5 bases and J by 14 bases, with 6 bases of the junction left unmatched. Germline-derived CDR1 and CDR2 are SNHLY and FYNNEI. The CDR3 protein is CASSWDRERLFF. CDR3 nucleotide sequence: TGTGCCAGCAGTTGGGACAGGGAGAGGCTGTTTTTT.

Many counts were recorded for this clonotype. The chain has TRBV6-2 or TRBV6-3 and TRBJ2-1, with 11 bases identical to TRBD2. Germline loops: CDR1 MNHEY, CDR2 SVGEGT. J gave up 4 bases and V 4 bases, and 9 bases lay outside the gene matches. The CDR3 is 17 amino acids. In DNA, the CDR3 is TGTGCCAGCAGTTCCAATAGCGGGAGGGCTGTTTACAATGAGCAGTTCTTC. Its protein is CASSSNSGRAVYNEQFF.

Ten or more counts support this clonotype. The rearrangement joins TRBV7-2 to TRBJ2-2; no clear D. The V gene's germline CDR1 is SGHTA and CDR2 FQGNSA. Between the trimmed V and J ends, which lost 2 bases and 6 bases, there was a span of 7 bases. The CDR3 length is 13 residues. The DNA for the CDR3 is TGTGCCAGCAGCTTATCGAGCTCCGGGGAGCTGTTTTTT. This sequence encodes CASSLSSSGELFF.

This clonotype was seen a few times. The chain employs TRBV3-1 and TRBJ2-7; D is ambiguous. Trimming cost V 0 bases and J 2 bases, with 11 bases left between them. The CDR3 is 15 amino acids. The germline V gene encodes CDR1 LGHDT and CDR2 YNNKEL (reference sequence). The CDR3 loop reads CASSQDIGGTYEQYF. The CDR3 DNA follows: TGTGCCAGCAGCCAAGACATAGGCGGTACCTACGAGCAGTACTTC.

This clonotype was recorded a few times. The V call is TRBV29-1, the J call TRBJ1-1; D might be TRBD1 (5 bases). Germline V CDR1 and CDR2: SQVTM, ANQGSEA. This CDR3 region has 11 residues. V was trimmed by 4 bases and J by 8 bases, leaving 11 bases between them. CDR3 coding DNA: TGCAGCGTTGTTCCTCGGGGGGAAGCTTTCTTT. This codes for CSVVPRGEAFF.

The rearrangement links TRBV20-1 to TRBJ1-1; D is possibly TRBD1 (6 bases). Germline CDR1 reads DFQATT; CDR2 reads SNEGSKA (reference sequence). V was cut by 0 bases and J by 4 bases, with 15 bases left in between. CDR3 length: 15 residues. The CDR3 spells CSARDLGGLGTEAFF. The CDR3 coding sequence is TGCAGTGCTAGAGACTTAGGGGGGCTAGGCACTGAAGCTTTCTTT.

This clonotype was picked up a small number of times. The chain employs TRBV29-1 and TRBJ1-1; the D gene is possibly TRBD1 (6 bases). The ends were cut back, 4 bases at V and 6 bases at J, with 9 bases in the middle. The germline V gene has CDR1 SQVTM and CDR2 ANQGSEA. The CDR3 loop spans 11 amino acids. The CDR3: CSVGEGAEAFF. The CDR3 bases are TGCAGCGTTGGGGAGGGGGCTGAAGCTTTCTTT.

This clonotype has only a few counts. The chain uses TRBV10-3 and TRBJ1-1; 7 positions agree with TRBD1. Germline V gives CDR1 ENHRY, CDR2 SYGVKD. The V gene end was trimmed by 3 bases and the J gene end by 6 bases; junction bases not matched to a gene: 4. This CDR3 is 13 amino acids long. The CDR3 nucleotides read TGTGCCATCAGTGAAGAGGGACAGTCTGAAGCTTTCTTT. It translates to CAISEEGQSEAFF.

This clonotype was counted between two and nine times. The chain couples TRBV20-1 to TRBJ1-5; D uncertain. Between the trimmed V and J ends, which lost 2 bases and 2 bases, there was a span of 4 bases. Germline CDR1 reads DFQATT; CDR2 reads SNEGSKA (reference sequence). The CDR3 length is 12 residues. The CDR3 DNA reads TGCAGTGCTAGACCAGGCAATCAGCCCCAGCATTTT. Its protein product is CSARPGNQPQHF.

The rearrangement uses TRBV3-1 and TRBJ2-3; 11 nucleotides align to TRBD2. CDR1 LGHDT and CDR2 YNNKEL come from the germline V gene (reference sequence). V was pared by 4 bases and J by 7 bases, with 10 bases of the junction left unmatched. The CDR3 totals 16 residues. The DNA of the CDR3 is TGTGCCAGCAGCCTCATGACTAGCGGGGTCCGAAATACGCAGTATTTT. As protein: CASSLMTSGVRNTQYF.

With regard to this clonotype: An end of the junction differs from the germline gene, which may be a read error. The chain combines TRBV27 with TRBJ1-6, with TRBD1 as a possible D gene (6 bases). The CDR3 consists of 16 residues. Germline CDR1 MNHEY, CDR2 SMNVEV (reference sequence). The CDR3 DNA reads as TGTGTCAGCAGTTTGGGGACAAGCTACTATAATTCACCCCTCCACTTT. Its protein is CVSSLGTSYYNSPLHF.

This clonotype was counted ten times or more. The V gene is TRBV18, the J gene TRBJ1-1, with D unclear. Trimming left V 0 bases short and J 2 bases short, with 10 bases between. Germline V lookup: CDR1 KGHSH, CDR2 LQKENI. This CDR3 spans 15 amino acids. The CDR3 here is CASSPPGSPNTEAFF. DNA for the CDR3: TGTGCCAGCTCACCACCAGGGTCCCCCAACACTGAAGCTTTCTTT.